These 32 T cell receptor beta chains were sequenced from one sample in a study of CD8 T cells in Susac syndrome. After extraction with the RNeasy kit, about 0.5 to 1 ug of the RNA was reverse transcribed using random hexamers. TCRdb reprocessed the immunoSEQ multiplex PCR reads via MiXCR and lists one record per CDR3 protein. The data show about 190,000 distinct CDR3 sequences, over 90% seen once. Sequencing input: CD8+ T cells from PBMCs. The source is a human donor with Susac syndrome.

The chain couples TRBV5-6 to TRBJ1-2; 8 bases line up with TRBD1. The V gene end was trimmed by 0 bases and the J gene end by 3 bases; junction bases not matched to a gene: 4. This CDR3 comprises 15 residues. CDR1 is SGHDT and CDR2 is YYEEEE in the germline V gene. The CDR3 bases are TGTGCCAGCAGCTTGGTGGGACAGGTAGACTATGGCTACACCTTC. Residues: CASSLVGQVDYGYTF.

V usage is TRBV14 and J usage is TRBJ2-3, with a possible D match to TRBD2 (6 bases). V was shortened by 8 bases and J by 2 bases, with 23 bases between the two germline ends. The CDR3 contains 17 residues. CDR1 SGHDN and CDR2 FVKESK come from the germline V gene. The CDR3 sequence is CASREDGGVDHTDTQYF. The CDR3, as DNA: TGTGCCAGCCGCGAAGACGGCGGGGTCGATCACACAGATACGCAGTATTTT.

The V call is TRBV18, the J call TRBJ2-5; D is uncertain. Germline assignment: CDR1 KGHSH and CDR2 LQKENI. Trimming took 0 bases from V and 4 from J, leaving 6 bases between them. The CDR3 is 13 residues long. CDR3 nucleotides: TGTGCCAGCTCACCACCTAGCCGAGAGACCCAGTACTTC. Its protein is CASSPPSRETQYF. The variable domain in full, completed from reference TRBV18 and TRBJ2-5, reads NAGVMQNPRHLVRRRGQEARLRCSPMKGHSHVYWYRQLPEEGLKFMVYLQKENIIDESGMPKERFSAEFPKEGPSILRIQQVVRGDSAAYFCASSPPSRETQYFGPGTRLLVL.

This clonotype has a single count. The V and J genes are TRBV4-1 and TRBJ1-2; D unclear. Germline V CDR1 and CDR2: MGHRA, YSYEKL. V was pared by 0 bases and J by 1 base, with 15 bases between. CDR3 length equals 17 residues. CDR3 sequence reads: CASSQDSYSGSNYGYTF. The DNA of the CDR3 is TGCGCCAGCAGCCAAGATTCCTACTCCGGCAGTAACTATGGCTACACCTTC.

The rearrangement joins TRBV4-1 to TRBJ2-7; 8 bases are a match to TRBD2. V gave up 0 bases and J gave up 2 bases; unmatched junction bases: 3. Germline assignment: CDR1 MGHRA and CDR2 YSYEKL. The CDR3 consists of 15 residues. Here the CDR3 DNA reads TGCGCCAGCAGCCAAGATCTAGCGGGTCCCTACGAGCAGTACTTC. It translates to CASSQDLAGPYEQYF.

This CDR3 is CASSPGTSGVQETQYF. CDR3 bases: TGTGCCAGCAGCCCTGGGACTAGCGGGGTCCAAGAGACCCAGTACTTC. The rearrangement joins TRBV7-2 to TRBJ2-5; 13 bases map to TRBD2. Germline CDR1 is SGHTA and CDR2 is FQGNSA. CDR3 length: 16 amino acids. The V and J ends lost 5 bases and 1 base, in that order; junction bases with no gene match: 4.

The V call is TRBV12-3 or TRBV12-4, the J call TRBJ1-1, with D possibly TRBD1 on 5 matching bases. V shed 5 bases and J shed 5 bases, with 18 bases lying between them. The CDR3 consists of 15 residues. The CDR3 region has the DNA TGTGCCAGCAGTCCTCGGACAACCATGAGGACTGAAGCTTTCTTT. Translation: CASSPRTTMRTEAFF.

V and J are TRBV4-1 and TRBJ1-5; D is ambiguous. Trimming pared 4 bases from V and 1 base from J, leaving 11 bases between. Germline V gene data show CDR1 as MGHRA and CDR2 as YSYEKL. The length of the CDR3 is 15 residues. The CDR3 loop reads CASSPGPRSNQPQHF. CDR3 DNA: TGCGCCAGCAGCCCGGGCCCTAGGAGCAATCAGCCCCAGCATTTT.

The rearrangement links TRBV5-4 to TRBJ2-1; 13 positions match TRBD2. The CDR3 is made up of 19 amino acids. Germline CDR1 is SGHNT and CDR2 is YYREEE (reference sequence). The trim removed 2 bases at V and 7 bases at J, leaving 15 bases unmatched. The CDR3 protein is CASSFPTSGRILLWNEQFF. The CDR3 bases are TGTGCCAGCAGCTTCCCGACTAGCGGGAGGATTCTGCTGTGGAATGAGCAGTTCTTC.

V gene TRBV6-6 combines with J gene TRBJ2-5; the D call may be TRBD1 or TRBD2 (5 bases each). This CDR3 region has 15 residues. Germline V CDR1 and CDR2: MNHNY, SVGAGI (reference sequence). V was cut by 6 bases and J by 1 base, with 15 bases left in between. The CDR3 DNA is TGTGCCAGCAGCTCCCCCTTGGGGGTCCAAGAGACCCAGTACTTC. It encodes CASSSPLGVQETQYF.

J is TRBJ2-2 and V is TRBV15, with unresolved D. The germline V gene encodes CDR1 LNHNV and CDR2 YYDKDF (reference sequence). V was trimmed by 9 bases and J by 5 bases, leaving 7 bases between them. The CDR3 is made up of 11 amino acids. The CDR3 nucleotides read TGTGCCACAGGAGAGACCGGGGAGCTGTTTTTT. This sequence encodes CATGETGELFF.

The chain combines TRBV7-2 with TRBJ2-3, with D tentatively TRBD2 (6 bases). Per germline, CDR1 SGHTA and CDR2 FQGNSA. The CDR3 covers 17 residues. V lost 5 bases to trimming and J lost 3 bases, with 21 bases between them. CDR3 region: CASSARDSLRGTDTQYF. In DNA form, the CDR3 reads TGTGCCAGCAGCGCCCGGGACTCCCTCAGAGGGACAGATACGCAGTATTTT.

The CDR3 DNA reads TGTGCCAGCTCTGGGACAGGATACTACAATGAGCAGTTCTTC. Its translation: CASSGTGYYNEQFF. The chain links TRBV18 to TRBJ2-1; 8 bases line up with TRBD1. V lost 6 bases and J lost 3; bases outside the gene matches: 4. The CDR3 is 14 residues long. Per germline, CDR1 KGHSH and CDR2 LQKENI.

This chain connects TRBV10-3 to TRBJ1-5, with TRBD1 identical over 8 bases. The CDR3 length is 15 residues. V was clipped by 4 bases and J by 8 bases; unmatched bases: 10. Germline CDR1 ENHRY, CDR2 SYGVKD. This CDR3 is CAISGGQAMEEPQHF. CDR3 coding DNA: TGTGCCATCAGTGGGGGACAGGCGATGGAAGAGCCCCAGCATTTT.

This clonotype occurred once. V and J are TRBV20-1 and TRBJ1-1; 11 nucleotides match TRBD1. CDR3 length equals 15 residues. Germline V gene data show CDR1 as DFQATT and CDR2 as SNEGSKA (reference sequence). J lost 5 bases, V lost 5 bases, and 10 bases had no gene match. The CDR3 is CSAANPGQGGTEAFF. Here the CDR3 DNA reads TGCAGTGCTGCAAACCCGGGACAGGGGGGAACTGAAGCTTTCTTT.

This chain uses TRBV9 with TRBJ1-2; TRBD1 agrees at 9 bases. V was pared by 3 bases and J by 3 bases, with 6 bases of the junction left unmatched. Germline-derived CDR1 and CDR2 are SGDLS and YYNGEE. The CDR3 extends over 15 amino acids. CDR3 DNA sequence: TGTGCCAGCAGCGATAGAGGGACAGGGTACTATGGCTACACCTTC. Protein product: CASSDRGTGYYGYTF. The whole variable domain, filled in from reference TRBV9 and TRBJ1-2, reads DSGVTQTPKHLITATGQRVTLRCSPRSGDLSVYWYQQSLDQGLQFLIQYYNGEERAKGNILERFSAQQFPDLHSELNLSSLELGDSALYFCASSDRGTGYYGYTFGSGTRLTVV.

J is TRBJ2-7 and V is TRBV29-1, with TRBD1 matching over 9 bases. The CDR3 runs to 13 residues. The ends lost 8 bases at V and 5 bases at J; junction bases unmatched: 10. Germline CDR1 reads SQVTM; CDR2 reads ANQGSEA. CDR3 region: CSIRTGVVNEQYF. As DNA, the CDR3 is TGCAGCATACGGACAGGGGTTGTAAACGAGCAGTACTTC.

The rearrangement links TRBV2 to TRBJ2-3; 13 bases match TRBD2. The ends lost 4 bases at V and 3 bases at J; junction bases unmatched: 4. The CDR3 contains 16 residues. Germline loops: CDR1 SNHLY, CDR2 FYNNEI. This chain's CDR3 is CASSGGLAGVTDTQYF. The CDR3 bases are TGTGCCAGCAGTGGAGGACTAGCGGGAGTTACAGATACGCAGTATTTT.

This chain's CDR3 is CAWSVRQNYGYTF. The CDR3 DNA sequence: TGTGCCTGGAGTGTTAGGCAGAACTATGGCTACACCTTC. The chain recombines TRBV30 with TRBJ1-2; no firm D call. Germline V gene sequence: CDR1 GTSNPN, CDR2 SVGIG (reference sequence). The CDR3 sequence is 13 residues long. Trimming cost V 0 bases and J 2 bases, with 7 bases left between them.

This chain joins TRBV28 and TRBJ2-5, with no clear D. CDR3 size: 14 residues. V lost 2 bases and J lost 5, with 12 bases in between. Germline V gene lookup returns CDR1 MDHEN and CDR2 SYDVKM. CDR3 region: CASSLEQSGETQYF. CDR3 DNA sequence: TGTGCCAGCAGTTTAGAACAGTCCGGCGAGACCCAGTACTTC.

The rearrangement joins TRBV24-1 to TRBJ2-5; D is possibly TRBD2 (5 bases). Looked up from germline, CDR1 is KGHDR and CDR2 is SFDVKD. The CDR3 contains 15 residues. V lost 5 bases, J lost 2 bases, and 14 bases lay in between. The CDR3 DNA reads TGTGCCACCAGTGCCTCCGACGAGGGTCAAGAGACCCAGTACTTC. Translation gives CATSASDEGQETQYF.

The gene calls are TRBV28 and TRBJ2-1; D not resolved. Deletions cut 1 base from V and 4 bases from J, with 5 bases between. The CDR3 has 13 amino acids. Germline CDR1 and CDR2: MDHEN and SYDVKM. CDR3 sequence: CASSLSLYNEQFF. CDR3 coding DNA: TGTGCCAGCAGTTTATCGTTATACAATGAGCAGTTCTTC.

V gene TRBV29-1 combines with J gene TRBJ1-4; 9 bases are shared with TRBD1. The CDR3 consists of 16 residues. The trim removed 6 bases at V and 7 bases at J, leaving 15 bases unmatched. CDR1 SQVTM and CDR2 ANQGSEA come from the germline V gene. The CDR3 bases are TGCAGCGTCCTAACCCCGGACAGGGGAGTCATTGAAAAACTGTTTTTT. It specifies CSVLTPDRGVIEKLFF.

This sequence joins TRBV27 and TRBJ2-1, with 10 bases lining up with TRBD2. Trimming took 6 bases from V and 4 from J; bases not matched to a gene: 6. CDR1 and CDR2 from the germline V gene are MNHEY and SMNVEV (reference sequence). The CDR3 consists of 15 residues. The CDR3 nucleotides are TGTGCCAGCAGGGCTAGCGGGGGACCTTACAATGAGCAGTTCTTC. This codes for CASRASGGPYNEQFF.

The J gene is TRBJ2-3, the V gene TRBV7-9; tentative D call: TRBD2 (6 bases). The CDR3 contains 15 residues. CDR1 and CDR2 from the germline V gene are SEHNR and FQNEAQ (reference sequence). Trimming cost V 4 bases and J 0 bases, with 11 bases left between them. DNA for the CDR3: TGTGCCAGCAGCTCTTCTAGCGATAGCACAGATACGCAGTATTTT. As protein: CASSSSSDSTDTQYF.

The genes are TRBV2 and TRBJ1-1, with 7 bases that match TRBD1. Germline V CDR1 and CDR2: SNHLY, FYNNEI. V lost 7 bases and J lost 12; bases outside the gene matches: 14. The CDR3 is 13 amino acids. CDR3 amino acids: CASTPQGSDITFF. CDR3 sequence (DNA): TGTGCCAGCACCCCACAGGGGTCCGATATAACTTTCTTT.

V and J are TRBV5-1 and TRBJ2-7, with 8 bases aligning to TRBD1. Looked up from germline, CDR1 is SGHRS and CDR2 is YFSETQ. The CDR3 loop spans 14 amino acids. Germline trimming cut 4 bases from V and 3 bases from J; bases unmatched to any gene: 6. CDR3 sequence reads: CASSTGTGRYEQYF. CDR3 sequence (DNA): TGCGCCAGCAGCACTGGGACAGGCCGCTACGAGCAGTACTTC.

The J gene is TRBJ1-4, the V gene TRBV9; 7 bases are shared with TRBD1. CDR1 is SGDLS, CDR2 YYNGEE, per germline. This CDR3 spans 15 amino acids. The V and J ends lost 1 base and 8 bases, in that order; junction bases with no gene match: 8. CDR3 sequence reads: CASSVTQGQDEKLFF. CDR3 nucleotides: TGTGCCAGCAGCGTAACCCAAGGACAGGACGAAAAACTGTTTTTT.

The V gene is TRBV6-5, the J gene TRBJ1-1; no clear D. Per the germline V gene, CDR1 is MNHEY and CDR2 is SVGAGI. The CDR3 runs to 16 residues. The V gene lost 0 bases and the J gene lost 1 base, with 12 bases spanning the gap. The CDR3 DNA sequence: TGTGCCAGCAGTTACTCCCCCCGAGAGGCGAACACTGAAGCTTTCTTT. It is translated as CASSYSPREANTEAFF.

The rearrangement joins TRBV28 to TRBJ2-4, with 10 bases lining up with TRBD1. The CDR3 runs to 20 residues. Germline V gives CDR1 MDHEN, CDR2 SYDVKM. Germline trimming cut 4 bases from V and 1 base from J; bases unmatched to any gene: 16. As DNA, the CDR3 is TGTGCCAGCAGTTCAAATCCGGGACAGGGGCCCCTACCGGCCAAAAACATTCAGTACTTC. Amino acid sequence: CASSSNPGQGPLPAKNIQYF.

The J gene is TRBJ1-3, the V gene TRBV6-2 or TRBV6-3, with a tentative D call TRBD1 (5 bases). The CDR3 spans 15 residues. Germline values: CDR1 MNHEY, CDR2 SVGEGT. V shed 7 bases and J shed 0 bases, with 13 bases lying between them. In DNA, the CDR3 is TGTGCCAGCAATGACAGAGACTACTCTGGAAACACCATATATTTT. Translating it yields CASNDRDYSGNTIYF.

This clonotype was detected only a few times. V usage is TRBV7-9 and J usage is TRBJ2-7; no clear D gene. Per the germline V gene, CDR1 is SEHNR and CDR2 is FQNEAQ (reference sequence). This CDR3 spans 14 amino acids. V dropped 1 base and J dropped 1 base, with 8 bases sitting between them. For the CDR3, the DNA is TGTGCCAGCAGCTTAGTATCGGATTCCTACGAGCAGTACTTC. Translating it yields CASSLVSDSYEQYF.